The following is a T cell receptor beta chain sequence with its context. This clonotype was seen more than once but under ten times. Its antigen target is currently unknown. One base away there is no much larger clone; base qualities are not given. Donors were roughly 40 systemically healthy Caucasian individuals from Russia aged roughly 6 to 100 years. Around 9.8 milliliters of peripheral blood were collected from each donor into EDTA-treated Vacutainer tubes. Ficoll-Paque density-gradient centrifugation was used to isolate PBMCs, with at least 6.5 million obtained per sample. Total RNA, at least 6 micrograms per sample, was extracted from PBMCs with Trizol reagent. Naive CD45RAhigh/CD27high T cell percentages were measured by flow cytometry on a PBMC aliquot from every donor. This specimen comes from a study of blood T cells in healthy people across ages (dated by TCRdb to 2013 to 2016). General notes on the study: In model experiments, template switching captured roughly one uniquely barcoded TCR beta cDNA molecule for every two T cells. The study measured age-related changes in TCR beta repertoire diversity using deep sequencing normalized with unique cDNA molecular identifiers. Donors were grouped into four age groups: young (average 16 years), middle-aged (about 38), aged (62) and long-lived (approximately 81). To avoid experimental bias, donors of different ages were randomly spread across the sequencing lanes. Using the same blood draw, the study looked at two additional independent replicas of 1 million unique cDNA reads for two donors, one aged 18 to 30 and the other aged 80 or older.

Between the V and J ends, shortened by 6 bases and 3 bases respectively, the junction contains 19 bases. The CDR1 and CDR2 encoded by the germline V gene (reference sequence) are DFQATT and SNEGSKA. The CDR3 runs 15 amino acids, cysteine and phenylalanine included. Only CDR3 DNA remains: 45 bases, in frame from the first base. Broader findings and caveats from the paper: Estimates of total diversity based on one million sequenced T cells were considered lower bounds and underestimates. Observed TCR beta diversity per million T cells fell roughly linearly with age, and a significant reduction was already apparent by age around 40. Conclusive comparison of naive and antigen-experienced compartments was prevented by the profiling of bulk unsorted PBMCs. Because the CMV infection status of the donors was unknown, age-related changes in expanded clonotypes may potentially have been confounded. The long-lived group showed more naive CD4+ T cells, fewer expanded clones and increased TCR diversity than the aged group, suggesting age selection. Observed TCR beta diversity correlated strongly with the percentage of naive T cells measured by flow cytometry.

The library was made by 5' RACE. The data were produced on an Illumina HiSeq 2500. A second PCR of roughly 7 to 12 cycles was performed with a sample-barcoded 5' primer and a J-beta primer mix. A template-switch 5' adaptor carrying 12 random nucleotides introduced a unique molecular identifier onto each TCR beta cDNA molecule. Each sample yielded at least 2.5 million CDR3-containing paired-end reads. All of the RNA was converted into first-strand cDNA using the Mint cDNA synthesis kit, with a TRBC-specific oligonucleotide serving as the primer. Following uracil-DNA glycosylase treatment, all cDNA underwent a first 18-cycle PCR with the universal primers M1SS and BC2_uni_R. Processing in the source paper ran as follows. Each sample was normalized by randomly selecting 1 million high-quality reads, each carrying a distinct molecular identifier. Reads with shared molecular identifiers were discarded instead of being binned into consensus sequences. MiTCR, run with a Q25 quality threshold and the strictest error-elimination algorithm, handled CDR3 identification, clonotype clustering and error correction. A nonparametric unseen species model with Euler transformation was used to estimate lower-bound total TCR beta diversity. TCRdb cleaned the public reads at Q25 with fastp, built clones with MiXCR and kept in-frame beta chains. Entries that share a CDR3 protein sequence are merged under the most common genes and DNA. The V and J calls follow TCRdb's processing rather than the paper's. The sample table holds around 1,700,000 distinct CDR3 sequences, of which 28% were seen once. The top ten clones comprise less than 9.5% of the sample.

The chain is encoded by TRBV20-1 joined to TRBJ2-3; perhaps TRBD2 is the D gene, with 6 bases matching. The TCR comes from a woman in her twenties or thirties in good health. Sequencing was performed on blood. The sequenced DNA is TGCAGTGCCAATCCGGGGGAGAGGGGTACAGATACGCAGTATTTT. Its product reads: CSANPGERGTDTQYF.